Presented here are 10 T cell receptor beta chains from one specimen sequenced in a study of Ad26.COV2.S vaccination and SARS-CoV-2 variants. The protocol was immunoSEQ multiplex PCR, while the TCRdb copy is restricted to in-frame clones and leaves out a portion. Among about 390,000 clones listed, approximately 86% were seen once. Treatment defined: roughly 19 received Ad26.COV2.S at low or high dose, single or two shots; about 5 received placebo; per-sample allocation not given. Specimen acquisition occurred on day 63 following the initial vaccine or placebo injection. This sample comprised peripheral blood, obtained in a trial of Ad26.COV2.S vaccine versus placebo. Receptor source: a person between 18 and 65 years old who received the Ad26.COV2.S COVID-19 vaccine or a placebo.

This clone appeared a few times. The chain employs TRBV2 and TRBJ1-2, with D perhaps TRBD1 (5 bases). The germline V gene has CDR1 SNHLY and CDR2 FYNNEI. With 5 bases removed from V and 8 bases from J, the gap between germline ends came to 21 bases. This CDR3 has 15 residues. The DNA of the CDR3 is TGTGCCAGCAGTATAAACGGGGGAGGGTTCTACGGCTACACCTTC. It translates to CASSINGGGFYGYTF. Looking up the rest from reference TRBV2 and TRBJ1-2 gives the full variable domain: EPEVTQTPSHQVTQMGQEVILRCVPISNHLYFYWYRQILGQKVEFLVSFYNNEISEKSEIFDDQFSVERPDGSNFTLKIRSTKLEDSAMYFCASSINGGGFYGYTFGSGTRLTVV.

This clone showed up just a few times. The genes are TRBV19 and TRBJ2-1; no reliable D call. CDR1 LNHDA and CDR2 SQIVND come from the germline V gene (reference sequence). The CDR3 consists of 12 residues. The germline V and J ends were trimmed by 5 bases and 6 bases, with 8 bases remaining between them. The CDR3 DNA is TGTGCCAGTAGTCCTGGGTTCAATGAGCAGTTCTTC. It yields the protein CASSPGFNEQFF.

This chain uses TRBV4-3 with TRBJ1-1, with 7 bases identical to TRBD1. CDR1 and CDR2 (germline): LGHNA, YSLEER. The CDR3 has 14 amino acids. Trimming at V came to 3 bases and at J to 5 bases, leaving 6 bases not matched to a gene. The CDR3 spells CASSQLSGGTEAFF. The CDR3 DNA is TGCGCCAGCAGCCAGTTATCAGGGGGAACTGAAGCTTTCTTT.

The rearrangement links TRBV18 to TRBJ2-1; 9 bases match TRBD1. Germline CDR1 KGHSH, CDR2 LQKENI. The V segment lost 4 bases and the J segment 8 bases; nucleotides outside the gene matches: 6. The CDR3 covers 14 residues. CDR3 nucleotides: TGTGCCAGCTCACGAGGACAGGGGATCGATGAGCAGTTCTTC. It specifies CASSRGQGIDEQFF.

The V call is TRBV15, the J call TRBJ1-1, with D perhaps TRBD1 (6 bases). The germline gives CDR1 LNHNV, CDR2 YYDKDF (reference sequence). This CDR3 is 15 amino acids long. The germline V and J ends were trimmed by 1 base and 1 base, with 10 bases remaining between them. As DNA, the CDR3 is TGTGCCACCAGCAGAGTGAACAGGGAGAACACTGAAGCTTTCTTT. Amino acids: CATSRVNRENTEAFF. Supplemented by reference TRBV15 and TRBJ1-1, the full variable domain reads DAMVIQNPRYQVTQFGKPVTLSCSQTLNHNVMYWYQQKSSQAPKLLFHYYDKDFNNEADTPDNFQSRRPNTSFCFLDIRSPGLGDTAMYLCATSRVNRENTEAFFGQGTRLTVV.

The chain links TRBV20-1 to TRBJ2-5, with D possibly matching TRBD1 (5 bases). The germline V and J ends were trimmed by 3 bases and 5 bases, with 16 bases remaining between them. CDR3 length equals 14 residues. Germline loops: CDR1 DFQATT, CDR2 SNEGSKA (reference sequence). The CDR3 nucleotides read TGCAGTGCTAGTCAGGGTCCGCGATCGGAGACCCAGTACTTC. Residues: CSASQGPRSETQYF.

The genes are TRBV6-5 and TRBJ2-3; D is unclear. The CDR3 runs 15 residues. The ends were cut back, 4 bases at V and 2 bases at J, with 13 bases in the middle. Germline V gene sequence: CDR1 MNHEY, CDR2 SVGAGI. As DNA, the CDR3 is TGTGCCAGCAGTTGGACCCACGGGTTCACAGATACGCAGTATTTT. The encoded protein is CASSWTHGFTDTQYF.

This chain connects TRBV24-1 to TRBJ1-2; perhaps TRBD1 as D (5 bases). Per germline, CDR1 KGHDR and CDR2 SFDVKD. The CDR3 covers 11 residues. Trimming stripped 3 bases from V and 8 bases from J, with 6 bases between. CDR3 in amino acids: CATSDGGGYTF. The CDR3 DNA is TGTGCCACCAGTGATGGGGGAGGCTACACCTTC.

The chain couples TRBV19 to TRBJ2-2; D perhaps matches TRBD1 (5 bases). The CDR3 has 14 residues. Germline CDR1 reads LNHDA; CDR2 reads SQIVND (reference sequence). The ends were cut back, 7 bases at V and 5 bases at J, with 14 bases in the middle. The CDR3 reads CASTPTGYTGELFF. The CDR3 DNA reads as TGTGCCAGTACTCCTACAGGTTATACCGGGGAGCTGTTTTTT.

The V call is TRBV11-2, the J call TRBJ1-3; D is unresolved. V gave up 3 bases and J gave up 8 bases, with 8 bases separating them. The CDR3 extends over 12 amino acids. Germline CDR1 reads SGHAT; CDR2 reads FQNNGV. The DNA of the CDR3 is TGTGCCAGCAGCTTCAATGGGCACACCATATATTTT. The encoded protein is CASSFNGHTIYF.